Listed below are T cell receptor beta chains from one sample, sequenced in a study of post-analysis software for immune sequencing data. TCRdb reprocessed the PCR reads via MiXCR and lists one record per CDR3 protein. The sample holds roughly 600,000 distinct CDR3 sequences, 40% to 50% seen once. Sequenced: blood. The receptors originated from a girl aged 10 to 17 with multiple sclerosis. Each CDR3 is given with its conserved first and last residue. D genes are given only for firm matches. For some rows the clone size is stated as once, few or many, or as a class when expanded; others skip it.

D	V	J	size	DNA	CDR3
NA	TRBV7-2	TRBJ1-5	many	TGTGCCAGCAGCCTGTCAGGAGGTCGGGATCAGCCCCAGCATTTT	CASSLSGGRDQPQHF
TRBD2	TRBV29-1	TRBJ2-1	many	TGCAGCGTGACCCCGGGACTAGCTGGGGAGCAGTTCTTC	CSVTPGLAGEQFF
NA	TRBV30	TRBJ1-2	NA	TGTGCCTGGAGGGGGGACAACTTCTATGGCTACACCTTC	CAWRGDNFYGYTF
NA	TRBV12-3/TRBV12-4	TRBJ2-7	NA	TGTGCCTGCAGTTTATCGACCCCCTACGAGCAGTACTTC	CACSLSTPYEQYF
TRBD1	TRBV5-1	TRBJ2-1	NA	TGCGCCAGCAGCAATTGGGACAGGGGGATAACTTACAATGAGCAGTTCTTC	CASSNWDRGITYNEQFF
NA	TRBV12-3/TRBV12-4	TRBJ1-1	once	TGTGCCAGCAGTCCACGTGGGACATCTAACACTGAAGCTTTCTTT	CASSPRGTSNTEAFF
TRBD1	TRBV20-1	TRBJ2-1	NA	TGCAGTGGACGAGGGGACAGAGACTACAATGAGCAGTTCTTC	CSGRGDRDYNEQFF
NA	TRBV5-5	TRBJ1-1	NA	TGTGCCAGCAGCTCGGGGGCGTGGGAAGCTTTCTTT	CASSSGAWEAFF
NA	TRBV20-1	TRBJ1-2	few	TGCAGTGCAGCTCCAGGGGTGGTTTATGGCTACACCTTC	CSAAPGVVYGYTF
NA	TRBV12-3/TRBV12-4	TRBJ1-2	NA	TGTGCCAGCAGTAAGGGTTCCGGCTATGGCTACACCTTC	CASSKGSGYGYTF
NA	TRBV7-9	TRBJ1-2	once	TGTGCCAGCAGCTTACGCGAGGGAGACTATGGCTACACCTTC	CASSLREGDYGYTF
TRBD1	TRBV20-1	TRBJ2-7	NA	TGCAGTGCTAGAGGTCGGGACAGGGGCTACGAGCAGTACTTC	CSARGRDRGYEQYF
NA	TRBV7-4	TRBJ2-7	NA	TGTGCCGGCAGCCACCGGATACCTTCCTACGAGCAGTACTTC	CAGSHRIPSYEQYF
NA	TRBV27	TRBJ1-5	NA	TGTGCCAGCAGTCCCAGGGAGGGACAGCCCCAGCATTTT	CASSPREGQPQHF
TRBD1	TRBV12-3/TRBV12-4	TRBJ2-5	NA	TGTGCCAGCACAAAGGACAGGGGGCTCTCTTCAAAGACCCAGTACTTC	CASTKDRGLSSKTQYF
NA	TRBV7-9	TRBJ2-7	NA	TGTGCCAGCAGCTTAGCGGATGGGCGCGGGTACGAGCAGTACTTC	CASSLADGRGYEQYF